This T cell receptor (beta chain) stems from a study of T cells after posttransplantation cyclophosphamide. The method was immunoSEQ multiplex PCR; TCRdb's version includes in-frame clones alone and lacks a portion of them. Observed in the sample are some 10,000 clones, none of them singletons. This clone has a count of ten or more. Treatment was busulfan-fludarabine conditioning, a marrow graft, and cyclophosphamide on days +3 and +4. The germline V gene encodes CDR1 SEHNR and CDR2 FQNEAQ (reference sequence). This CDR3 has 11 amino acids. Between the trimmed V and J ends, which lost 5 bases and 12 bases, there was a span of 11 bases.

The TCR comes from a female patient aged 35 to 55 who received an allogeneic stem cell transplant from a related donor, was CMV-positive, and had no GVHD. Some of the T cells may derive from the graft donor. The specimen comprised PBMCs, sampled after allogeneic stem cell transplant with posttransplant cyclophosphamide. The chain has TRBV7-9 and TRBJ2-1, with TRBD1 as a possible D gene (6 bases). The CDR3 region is CASSPLDRQFF. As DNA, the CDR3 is TGTGCCAGCAGCCCTTTGGACAGGCAGTTCTTC.